The 20 T cell receptor beta chains below were found in one sample sequenced in a study of cytomegalovirus exposure and HLA in healthy donors. It was with 60 Vbeta and 13 Jbeta primers that the PCR ran. Some clones are missing from TCRdb's copy, which holds only in-frame ones; the method was immunoSEQ multiplex PCR. The table for this sample gives under 100,000 clones. Sequenced: PBMCs. All receptors come from a man aged 30-40 years in good health and CMV-seronegative.

The gene calls are TRBV4-2 and TRBJ2-3; 12 nucleotides align to TRBD2. The CDR3 covers 18 residues. The germline V gene has CDR1 LGHNA and CDR2 YNFKEQ. J lost 4 bases, V lost 2 bases, and 10 bases had no gene match. The DNA of the CDR3 is TGTGCCAGCAGCCAAACGAATATGGGACTAGCGGGCGCAGATACGCAGTATTTT. Translating it yields CASSQTNMGLAGADTQYF.

The CDR3 region has the DNA TGTGCCAGCAGCGGCCCCGGACTAGCAGATACGCAGTATTTT. Translating gives CASSGPGLADTQYF. The chain combines TRBV11-2 with TRBJ2-3; 7 bases match TRBD2. The V gene end was trimmed by 5 bases and the J gene end by 4 bases; junction bases not matched to a gene: 6. CDR3 length: 14 residues. Per germline, CDR1 SGHAT and CDR2 FQNNGV.

The chain carries TRBV28 and TRBJ2-1; 8 bases are shared with TRBD2. V shed 7 bases, J shed 10 bases, and the junction held 18 bases outside the gene matches. CDR1 is MDHEN and CDR2 is SYDVKM in the germline V gene. CDR3 length: 16 residues. The CDR3 sequence is CASILGSGLGRGEQFF. In DNA, the CDR3 is TGTGCCAGCATTCTGGGATCGGGACTAGGGAGGGGCGAGCAGTTCTTC. Full variable domain (rest looked up from reference TRBV28 and TRBJ2-1): DVKVTQSSRYLVKRTGEKVFLECVQDMDHENMFWYRQDPGLGLRLIYFSYDVKMKEKGDIPEGYSVSREKKERFSLILESASTNQTSMYLCASILGSGLGRGEQFFGPGTRLTVL.

The chain couples TRBV27 to TRBJ2-7; 13 bases match TRBD2. V dropped 10 bases and J dropped 2; count of bases not matched to a gene: 8. CDR3 length equals 15 residues. Germline CDR1 reads MNHEY; CDR2 reads SMNVEV (reference sequence). Written as DNA, the CDR3 is TGTGCCACCAGGATAGGACTAGCGGGGGCCTACGAGCAGTACTTC. Translated, it gives CATRIGLAGAYEQYF.

The chain joins TRBV18 to TRBJ1-2; a weak D match, TRBD1 (6 bases). V was pared by 6 bases and J by 0 bases, with 14 bases between. Germline V CDR1 and CDR2: KGHSH, LQKENI. The CDR3 is 15 amino acids. In nucleotides, the CDR3 is TGTGCCAGCTCCGGGGACACAGGAGCTAACTATGGCTACACCTTC. Its protein product is CASSGDTGANYGYTF.

The CDR3 DNA sequence: TGTGCCAGCAGCTTAGCGTTCGTACACGTGCCTTTCTTT. Its protein is CASSLAFVHVPFF. V and J are TRBV7-2 and TRBJ1-1; D remains ambiguous. Deletions cut 0 bases from V and 12 bases from J, with 14 bases between. Germline assignment: CDR1 SGHTA and CDR2 FQGNSA. The CDR3 totals 13 residues.

This rearrangement joins TRBV5-1 to TRBJ2-3; D is possibly TRBD1 (6 bases). This CDR3 region has 15 residues. Trimming cost V 3 bases and J 2 bases, with 13 bases left between them. Looked up from germline, CDR1 is SGHRS and CDR2 is YFSETQ. Here the CDR3 reads CASSSRGNPTDTQYF. The CDR3, as DNA: TGCGCCAGCAGCTCTAGGGGGAATCCCACAGATACGCAGTATTTT.

The V and J genes are TRBV2 and TRBJ2-1, with 9 bases that match TRBD2. CDR1 and CDR2 from the germline V gene are SNHLY and FYNNEI. CDR3 length: 14 residues. V shed 6 bases and J 2 bases; nucleotides not matched to a gene: 2. The CDR3 sequence: CASRGTSTYNEQFF. In DNA form, the CDR3 reads TGTGCCAGCAGGGGGACTAGCACCTACAATGAGCAGTTCTTC.

The chain links TRBV19 to TRBJ2-1; possibly TRBD2 for D (6 bases). The CDR3 totals 15 residues. With 9 bases removed from V and 5 bases from J, the gap between germline ends came to 20 bases. Germline V lookup: CDR1 LNHDA, CDR2 SQIVND (reference sequence). CDR3 in DNA: TGTGCCAGCGCGCGGGGCTTCGCGGGGAACAATGAGCAGTTCTTC. As protein: CASARGFAGNNEQFF.

The V call is TRBV5-1, the J call TRBJ2-7, with D perhaps TRBD1 (5 bases). V was shortened by 2 bases and J by 5 bases, with 8 bases between the two germline ends. Germline-derived CDR1 and CDR2 are SGHRS and YFSETQ. This CDR3 contains 12 residues. Written as DNA, the CDR3 is TGCGCCAGCAGCTTCCAGGGTCACGAGCAGTACTTC. It yields the protein CASSFQGHEQYF.

CDR3 sequence (DNA): TGTGCCAGCAGCCAGGATTACTACGAGCAGTACTTC. Translated: CASSQDYYEQYF. V is TRBV5-4 and J is TRBJ2-7; D is undetermined. The V and J ends lost 4 bases and 3 bases respectively, with 8 bases between them. CDR3 length: 12 amino acids. The germline V gene has CDR1 SGHNT and CDR2 YYREEE (reference sequence).

The rearrangement uses TRBV19 and TRBJ2-3; 11 bases line up with TRBD2. CDR1 is LNHDA and CDR2 is SQIVND in the germline V gene (reference sequence). The V segment lost 4 bases and the J segment 7 bases; nucleotides outside the gene matches: 7. This CDR3 is built from 15 residues. The CDR3 here is CASSTLAGDLNTQYF. In nucleotides, the CDR3 is TGTGCCAGTAGTACACTAGCGGGAGACTTAAATACGCAGTATTTT.

V gene TRBV27 combines with J gene TRBJ1-1; D is ambiguous. Germline CDR1 is MNHEY and CDR2 is SMNVEV (reference sequence). The CDR3 loop spans 13 amino acids. The V and J ends lost 6 bases and 1 base respectively, with 9 bases between them. This CDR3 is CASSLRENTEAFF. DNA for the CDR3: TGTGCCAGCAGCCTACGGGAGAACACTGAAGCTTTCTTT.

The V and J genes are TRBV18 and TRBJ2-7; D gene uncertain. The V gene lost 3 bases and the J gene lost 0 bases, with 9 bases spanning the gap. Per germline, CDR1 KGHSH and CDR2 LQKENI. The CDR3 sequence is 14 residues long. CDR3 nucleotide sequence: TGTGCCAGCTCACCGGGCACAGACTCCTACGAGCAGTACTTC. Protein product: CASSPGTDSYEQYF. Variable domain in full (rest from reference TRBV18 and TRBJ2-7): NAGVMQNPRHLVRRRGQEARLRCSPMKGHSHVYWYRQLPEEGLKFMVYLQKENIIDESGMPKERFSAEFPKEGPSILRIQQVVRGDSAAYFCASSPGTDSYEQYFGPGTRLTVT.

The rearrangement joins TRBV5-6 to TRBJ2-7; 8 positions match TRBD1. V shed 1 base, J shed 3 bases, and the junction held 3 bases outside the gene matches. Germline CDR1 reads SGHDT; CDR2 reads YYEEEE. There are 14 residues in the CDR3. CDR3 sequence (DNA): TGTGCCAGCAGCTTGTGGGACAGGCTCTACGAGCAGTACTTC. Protein product: CASSLWDRLYEQYF. Based on the CDR3 plus reference TRBV5-6 and TRBJ2-7, the full variable domain is DAGVTQSPTHLIKTRGQQVTLRCSPKSGHDTVSWYQQALGQGPQFIFQYYEEEERQRGNFPDRFSGHQFPNYSSELNVNALLLGDSALYLCASSLWDRLYEQYFGPGTRLTVT.

The V gene is TRBV6-1, the J gene TRBJ2-5; D call uncertain. The V gene lost 3 bases and the J gene lost 4 bases, with 9 bases spanning the gap. The CDR3 is 13 residues long. The germline CDR1 and CDR2 sequences are MNHNS and SASEGT. The CDR3 DNA sequence: TGTGCCAGCAGTGATGGCCAGATAGAGACCCAGTACTTC. Protein: CASSDGQIETQYF.

V and J are TRBV7-8 and TRBJ2-1; maybe TRBD2 (5 bases). CDR1 and CDR2 (germline): SGHVS, FQNEAQ. The V end was cut by 0 bases, the J end by 5 bases, with 8 bases between. This CDR3 spans 14 amino acids. CDR3 amino acids: CASSLAGVHNEQFF. The CDR3 nucleotides are TGTGCCAGCAGCTTAGCGGGAGTGCACAATGAGCAGTTCTTC.

The chain links TRBV10-3 to TRBJ1-1, with 8 bases fitting TRBD1. With V trimmed by 2 bases and J by 7 bases, 3 bases remained unmatched. CDR3 length equals 13 residues. Germline CDR1 reads ENHRY; CDR2 reads SYGVKD. CDR3 sequence reads: CAISETGGDEAFF. CDR3 bases: TGTGCCATCAGTGAGACAGGGGGGGATGAAGCTTTCTTT.

The chain has TRBV9 and TRBJ2-7, with 7 nucleotides matching TRBD2. This CDR3 region has 15 residues. J lost 3 bases, V lost 1 base, and 7 bases had no gene match. CDR1 and CDR2 from the germline V gene are SGDLS and YYNGEE. The CDR3 DNA sequence: TGTGCCAGCAGCGTATCGGCGGGAGTTGACTACGAGCAGTACTTC. Protein sequence: CASSVSAGVDYEQYF.

The V and J genes are TRBV5-6 and TRBJ1-4; weak D call: TRBD1 (5 bases). Germline V gives CDR1 SGHDT, CDR2 YYEEEE. Deletions cut 4 bases from V and 4 bases from J, with 11 bases between. This CDR3 spans 14 amino acids. The CDR3 spells CASSQGPRNEKLFF. In DNA, the CDR3 is TGTGCCAGCAGCCAGGGTCCCCGTAATGAAAAACTGTTTTTT.